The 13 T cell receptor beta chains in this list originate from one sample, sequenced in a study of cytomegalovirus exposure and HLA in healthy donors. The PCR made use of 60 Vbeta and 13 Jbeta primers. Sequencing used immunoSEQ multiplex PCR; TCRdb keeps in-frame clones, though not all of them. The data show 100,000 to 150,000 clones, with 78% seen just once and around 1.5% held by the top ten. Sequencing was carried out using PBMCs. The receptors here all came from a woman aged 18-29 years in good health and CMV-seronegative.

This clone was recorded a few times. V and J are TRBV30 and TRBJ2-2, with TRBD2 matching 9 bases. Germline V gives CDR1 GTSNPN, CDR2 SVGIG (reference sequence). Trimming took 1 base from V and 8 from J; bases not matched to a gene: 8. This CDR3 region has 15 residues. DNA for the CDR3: TGTGCCTGGAGTGGGCTAGCGGGGCCGTGGGGGGAGCTGTTTTTT. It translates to CAWSGLAGPWGELFF.

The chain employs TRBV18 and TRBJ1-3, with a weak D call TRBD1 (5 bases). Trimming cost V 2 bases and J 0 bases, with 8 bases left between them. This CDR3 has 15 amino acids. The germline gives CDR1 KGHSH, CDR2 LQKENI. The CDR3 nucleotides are TGTGCCAGCTCACCATCGACAGCCTCTGGAAACACCATATATTTT. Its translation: CASSPSTASGNTIYF.

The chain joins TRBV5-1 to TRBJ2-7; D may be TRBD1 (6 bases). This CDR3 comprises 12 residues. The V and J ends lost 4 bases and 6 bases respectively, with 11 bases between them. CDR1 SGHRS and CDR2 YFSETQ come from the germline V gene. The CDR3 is CASSRGTSEQYF. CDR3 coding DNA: TGCGCCAGCAGCAGGGGGACGAGCGAGCAGTACTTC.

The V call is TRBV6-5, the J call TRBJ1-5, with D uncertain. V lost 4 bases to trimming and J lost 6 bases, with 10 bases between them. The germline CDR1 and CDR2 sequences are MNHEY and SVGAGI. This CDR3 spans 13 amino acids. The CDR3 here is CASSWGEGQPQHF. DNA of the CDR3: TGTGCCAGCAGTTGGGGTGAGGGTCAGCCCCAGCATTTT.

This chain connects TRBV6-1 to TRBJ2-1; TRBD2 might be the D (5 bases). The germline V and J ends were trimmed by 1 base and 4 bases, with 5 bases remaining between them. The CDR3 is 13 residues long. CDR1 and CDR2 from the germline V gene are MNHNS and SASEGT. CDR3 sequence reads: CASSEGGYNEQFF. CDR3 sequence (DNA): TGTGCCAGCAGTGAAGGAGGGTACAATGAGCAGTTCTTC.

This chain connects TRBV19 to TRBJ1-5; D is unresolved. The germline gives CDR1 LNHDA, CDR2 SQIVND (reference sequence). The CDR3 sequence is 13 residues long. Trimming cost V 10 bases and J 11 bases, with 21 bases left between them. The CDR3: CATSPGFDYSQHF. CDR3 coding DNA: TGTGCCACCTCTCCGGGGTTTGATTATTCCCAGCATTTT.

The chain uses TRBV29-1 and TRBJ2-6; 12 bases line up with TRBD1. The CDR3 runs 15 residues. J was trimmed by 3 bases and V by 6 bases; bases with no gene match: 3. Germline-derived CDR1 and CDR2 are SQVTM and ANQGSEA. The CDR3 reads CSVGTGGNGANVLTF. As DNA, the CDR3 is TGCAGCGTCGGGACAGGGGGCAATGGGGCCAACGTCCTGACTTTC.

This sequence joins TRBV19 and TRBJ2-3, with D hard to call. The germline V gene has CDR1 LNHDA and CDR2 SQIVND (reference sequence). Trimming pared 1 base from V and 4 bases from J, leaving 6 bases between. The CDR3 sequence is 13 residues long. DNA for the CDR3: TGTGCCAGTAGTATAGGCTATCCAGATACGCAGTATTTT. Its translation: CASSIGYPDTQYF.

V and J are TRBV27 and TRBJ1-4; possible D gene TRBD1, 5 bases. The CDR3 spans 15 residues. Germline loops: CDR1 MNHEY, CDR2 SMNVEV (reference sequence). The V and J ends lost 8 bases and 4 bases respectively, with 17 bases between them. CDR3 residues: CASALRPGLNEKLFF. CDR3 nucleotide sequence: TGTGCCAGCGCACTTCGCCCAGGGCTTAATGAAAAACTGTTTTTT.

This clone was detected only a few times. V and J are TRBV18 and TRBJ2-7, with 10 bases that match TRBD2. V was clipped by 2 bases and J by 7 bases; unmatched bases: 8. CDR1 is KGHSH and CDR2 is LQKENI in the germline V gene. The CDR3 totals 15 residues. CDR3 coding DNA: TGTGCCAGCTCACCAGGCCTAGCGGGAGTGGGGGAGCAGTACTTC. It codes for CASSPGLAGVGEQYF.

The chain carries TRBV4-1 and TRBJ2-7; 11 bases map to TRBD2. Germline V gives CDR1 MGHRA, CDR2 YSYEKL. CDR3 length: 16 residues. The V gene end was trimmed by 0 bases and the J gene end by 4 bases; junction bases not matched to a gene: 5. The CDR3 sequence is CASSQDEASGRYEQYF. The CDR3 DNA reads TGCGCCAGCAGCCAAGATGAGGCTAGCGGGAGGTACGAGCAGTACTTC.

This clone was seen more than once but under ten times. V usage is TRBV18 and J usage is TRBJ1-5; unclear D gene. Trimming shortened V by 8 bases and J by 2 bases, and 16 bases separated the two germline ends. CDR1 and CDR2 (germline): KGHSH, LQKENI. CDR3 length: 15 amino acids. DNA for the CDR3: TGTGCCAGCGCGGGCCAGGCCCTAGGCAATCAGCCCCAGCATTTT. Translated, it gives CASAGQALGNQPQHF.

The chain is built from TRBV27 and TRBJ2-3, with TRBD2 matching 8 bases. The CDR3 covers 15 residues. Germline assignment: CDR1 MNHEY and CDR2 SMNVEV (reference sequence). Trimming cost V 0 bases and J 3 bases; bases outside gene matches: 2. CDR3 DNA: TGTGCCAGCAGTTTATCTAGCGGGACGACAGATACGCAGTATTTT. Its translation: CASSLSSGTTDTQYF.